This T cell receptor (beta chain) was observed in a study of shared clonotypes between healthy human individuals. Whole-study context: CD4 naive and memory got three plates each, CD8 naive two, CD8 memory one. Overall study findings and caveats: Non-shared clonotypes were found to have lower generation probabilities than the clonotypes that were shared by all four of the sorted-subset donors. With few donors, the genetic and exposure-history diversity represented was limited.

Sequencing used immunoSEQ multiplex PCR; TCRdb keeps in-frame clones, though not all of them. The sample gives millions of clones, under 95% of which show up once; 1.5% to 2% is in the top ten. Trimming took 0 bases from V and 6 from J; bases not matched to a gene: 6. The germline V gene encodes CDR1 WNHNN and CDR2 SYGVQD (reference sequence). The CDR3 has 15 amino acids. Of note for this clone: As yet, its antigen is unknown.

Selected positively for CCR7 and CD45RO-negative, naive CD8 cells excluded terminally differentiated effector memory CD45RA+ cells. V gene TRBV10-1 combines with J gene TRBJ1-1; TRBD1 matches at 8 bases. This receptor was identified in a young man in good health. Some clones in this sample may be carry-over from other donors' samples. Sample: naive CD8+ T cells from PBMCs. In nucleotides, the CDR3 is TGCGCCAGCAGTGAGTCAACAGGGGGGAGACCTGAAGCTTTCTTT. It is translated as CASSESTGGRPEAFF.